The next 12 T cell receptor beta chains were all read from a single sample in a study of T cell responses to AZD1222 COVID-19 vaccine. Generated by immunoSEQ multiplex PCR, the TCRdb table keeps only in-frame clones and is missing some. The repertoire includes 150,000 to 200,000 clones, 75% to 95% of them detected once, and roughly 3.1% sits in the top ten. Sequences were derived from peripheral blood, sampled on day 0 of AZD1222 vaccination. These receptors were taken from an adult in good health.

The chain carries TRBV19 and TRBJ2-7; no reliable D call. The CDR3 extends over 13 amino acids. Germline CDR1 reads LNHDA; CDR2 reads SQIVND (reference sequence). V lost 6 bases to trimming and J lost 3 bases, with 12 bases between them. The CDR3 region has the DNA TGTGCCAGTAGAGTTCAGGCAGGCTACGAGCAGTACTTC. This gives the protein CASRVQAGYEQYF.

Written as DNA, the CDR3 is TGTGCCAGTAGGGACACGGGATCGGTCAATGAGCAGTTCTTC. This gives the protein CASRDTGSVNEQFF. The V and J genes are TRBV19 and TRBJ2-1; TRBD1 or TRBD2 may be the D gene (5 bases each). The CDR3 totals 14 residues. Trimming removed 6 bases from V and 6 bases from J, with 15 bases in between. Germline values: CDR1 LNHDA, CDR2 SQIVND (reference sequence).

The genes are TRBV3-1 (or the pseudogene TRBV3-2) and TRBJ2-7; a possible D gene is TRBD2 (7 bases). With 10 bases removed from V and 5 bases from J, the gap between germline ends came to 15 bases. Looked up from germline, CDR1 is LGHDT and CDR2 is YNNKEL (reference sequence). The CDR3 extends over 12 amino acids. In DNA form, the CDR3 reads TGTGCCACCACGAAGGGGGGGGACGAGCAGTACTTC. Its protein is CATTKGGDEQYF.

The rearrangement links TRBV5-1 to TRBJ2-7; 16 nucleotides line up with TRBD2. Trimming cost V 2 bases and J 3 bases; bases outside gene matches: 8. CDR1 and CDR2 (germline): SGHRS, YFSETQ. The CDR3 consists of 18 residues. The CDR3: CASSFSGLAGGLRYEQYF. DNA of the CDR3: TGCGCCAGCAGCTTTTCGGGACTAGCGGGGGGGCTCCGCTACGAGCAGTACTTC.

The V and J genes are TRBV18 and TRBJ1-5; D is perhaps TRBD1 (6 bases). Trimming removed 0 bases at V and 6 bases at J, with 18 bases between. The V gene's germline CDR1 is KGHSH and CDR2 LQKENI. The CDR3 consists of 17 residues. CDR3 region: CASSPPYEGLGGQPQHF. CDR3 sequence (DNA): TGTGCCAGCTCACCACCGTATGAGGGGTTAGGGGGTCAGCCCCAGCATTTT.

V and J are TRBV9 and TRBJ1-2; 7 bases line up with TRBD1. V lost 0 bases and J lost 7; bases outside the gene matches: 6. Germline assignment: CDR1 SGDLS and CDR2 YYNGEE. The CDR3 runs to 14 residues. The CDR3 reads CASSVGQGKTGYTF. The DNA for the CDR3 is TGTGCCAGCAGCGTAGGACAGGGAAAAACTGGCTACACCTTC.

This clone was found once. The chain couples TRBV7-9 to TRBJ2-7; no definite D call. This CDR3 is 13 amino acids long. Trimming shortened V by 3 bases and J by 4 bases, and 10 bases separated the two germline ends. Germline V CDR1 and CDR2: SEHNR, FQNEAQ (reference sequence). The CDR3 sequence: CASSFPGRYEQYF. Written as DNA, the CDR3 is TGTGCCAGCAGCTTTCCTGGAAGGTACGAGCAGTACTTC.

The V gene is TRBV2, the J gene TRBJ1-2, with TRBD1 matching 7 bases. In germline, CDR1 is SNHLY, CDR2 FYNNEI. The junction had 0 bases not matched to a gene; V was cut back by 4 bases and J by 4 bases. The CDR3 extends over 12 amino acids. As DNA, the CDR3 is TGTGCCAGCAGTGGGGACAGCTATGGCTACACCTTC. Protein product: CASSGDSYGYTF.

This chain links TRBV18 with TRBJ2-2, with D perhaps matching TRBD1 (6 bases). Germline V gene lookup returns CDR1 KGHSH and CDR2 LQKENI. With 3 bases removed from V and 4 bases from J, the gap between germline ends came to 12 bases. The CDR3 consists of 15 residues. The CDR3 DNA reads as TGTGCCAGCTCACCTGAGGACAGCCCCACCGGGGAGCTGTTTTTT. Its protein product is CASSPEDSPTGELFF.

The J gene is TRBJ1-4, the V gene TRBV29-1, with 7 positions matching TRBD1. V trimming: 2 bases; J trimming: 8 bases; junction bases outside the gene matches: 5. The CDR3 has 13 amino acids. The germline V gene has CDR1 SQVTM and CDR2 ANQGSEA. CDR3 in DNA: TGCAGCGTTGAAACCCAGGGGGACGAAAAACTGTTTTTT. Encoded protein: CSVETQGDEKLFF. Looking up the rest from reference TRBV29-1 and TRBJ1-4 gives the full variable domain: SAVISQKPSRDICQRGTSLTIQCQVDSQVTMMFWYRQQPGQSLTLIATANQGSEATYESGFVIDKFPISRPNLTFSTLTVSNMSPEDSSIYLCSVETQGDEKLFFGSGTQLSVL.

This clone was seen just once. The V call is TRBV18, the J call TRBJ1-5; D not resolved. The CDR3 runs to 15 residues. V lost 2 bases, J lost 2 bases, and 10 bases lay in between. Germline V gene lookup returns CDR1 KGHSH and CDR2 LQKENI. The CDR3 is CASSPNLPGNQPQHF. As DNA, the CDR3 is TGTGCCAGCTCACCAAACCTCCCGGGCAATCAGCCCCAGCATTTT.

The rearrangement joins TRBV6-5 to TRBJ2-5; no definite D call. CDR3 length: 13 amino acids. Trimming removed 2 bases from V and 7 bases from J, with 11 bases in between. The germline V gene has CDR1 MNHEY and CDR2 SVGAGI. In DNA form, the CDR3 reads TGTGCCAGCAGTTACGATCGAGTTGGGACCCAGTACTTC. It translates to CASSYDRVGTQYF.